A single sample is the source of the 11 T cell receptor beta chains below, sequenced in a study of blood T cell repertoires in COVID-19 (dated by TCRdb to the early 2020s). Receptor amplification or capture employed the immunoSEQ multiplex PCR assay. This is the immuneACCESS table as TCRdb keeps it, with only in-frame sequences that have V and J called. A part of the clones is gone; compared with another copy, unresolved V genes explain less than half, and the rest is unexplained. This sample has about 300,000 clones in its table, and approximately 92% of those were observed once. 6.5% to 8% of the sample is taken by the ten largest. The sequencing input was peripheral blood. All receptors come from a woman under 40 with COVID-19, enrolled during active disease.

V and J are TRBV28 and TRBJ2-7; D perhaps matches TRBD2 (6 bases). Deletions cut 4 bases from V and 7 bases from J, with 14 bases between. The CDR3 runs 13 residues. Germline V gene lookup returns CDR1 MDHEN and CDR2 SYDVKM. Here the CDR3 reads CASSSPLREEQYF. CDR3 coding DNA: TGTGCCAGCAGTTCCCCCTTGCGGGAAGAGCAGTACTTC.

The chain uses TRBV6-1 and TRBJ2-5; 8 bases are shared with TRBD2. CDR3 length equals 15 residues. Trimming cost V 2 bases and J 5 bases; bases outside gene matches: 7. The germline V gene has CDR1 MNHNS and CDR2 SASEGT. The CDR3 sequence is CASSETRTGGETQYF. CDR3 bases: TGTGCCAGCAGTGAAACCCGGACGGGAGGGGAGACCCAGTACTTC.

The chain recombines TRBV2 with TRBJ1-4, with D uncertain. The CDR3 covers 16 residues. In germline, CDR1 is SNHLY, CDR2 FYNNEI. V shed 7 bases and J shed 3 bases, with 18 bases lying between them. Written as DNA, the CDR3 is TGTGCCAGCACCGAAATGCTCAGTGTGGCTAATGAAAAACTGTTTTTT. Translating gives CASTEMLSVANEKLFF.

This clone has just a few counts. J is TRBJ1-3 and V is TRBV19; D unclear. Trimming took off 3 bases at V and 7 bases at J, with 13 bases between the two ends. The CDR3 contains 14 residues. Per the germline V gene, CDR1 is LNHDA and CDR2 is SQIVND (reference sequence). The CDR3 loop reads CASSIPARGNTIYF. DNA for the CDR3: TGTGCCAGTAGTATTCCGGCCCGAGGGAACACCATATATTTT.

The genes are TRBV5-4 and TRBJ1-1; D gene unclear. V lost 4 bases, J lost 1 base, and 11 bases lay in between. The length of the CDR3 is 14 residues. CDR1 is SGHNT and CDR2 is YYREEE in the germline V gene (reference sequence). The CDR3: CASSLRGKNTEAFF. As DNA, the CDR3 is TGTGCCAGCAGCCTAAGAGGGAAGAACACTGAAGCTTTCTTT.

This clone was observed a few times. The chain has TRBV15 and TRBJ1-5; D not certain. Germline lookup yields CDR1 LNHNV and CDR2 YYDKDF (reference sequence). V was shortened by 4 bases and J by 3 bases, with 10 bases between the two germline ends. This CDR3 has 14 amino acids. DNA for the CDR3: TGTGCCACCAGCACGCATGGGCTCAATCAGCCCCAGCATTTT. It specifies CATSTHGLNQPQHF.

The chain joins TRBV11-2 to TRBJ2-2; TRBD2 agrees at 8 bases. Germline assignment: CDR1 SGHAT and CDR2 FQNNGV. The CDR3 sequence is 15 residues long. V shed 2 bases and J 6 bases; nucleotides not matched to a gene: 5. In DNA form, the CDR3 reads TGTGCCAGCAGCTTACGGACTAGCTCGGCCGGGGAGCTGTTTTTT. Protein product: CASSLRTSSAGELFF. Combining the CDR3 with reference TRBV11-2 and TRBJ2-2 gives the whole variable domain EAGVAQSPRYKIIEKRQSVAFWCNPISGHATLYWYQQILGQGPKLLIQFQNNGVVDDSQLPKDRFSAERLKGVDSTLKIQPAKLEDSAVYLCASSLRTSSAGELFFGEGSRLTVL.

This clone was picked up one time. This chain uses TRBV3-1 (or the pseudogene TRBV3-2) with TRBJ1-1; TRBD1 matches 8 bases. Per the germline V gene, CDR1 is LGHDT and CDR2 is YNNKEL (reference sequence). CDR3 length: 14 residues. The junction had 2 bases not matched to a gene; V was cut back by 4 bases and J by 1 base. In DNA form, the CDR3 reads TGTGCCAGCAGCCGAGGGACAGGGAACACTGAAGCTTTCTTT. It translates to CASSRGTGNTEAFF.

The J gene is TRBJ2-1, the V gene TRBV2; TRBD2 agrees at 12 bases. The CDR3 runs to 16 residues. The V gene end was trimmed by 7 bases and the J gene end by 6 bases; junction bases not matched to a gene: 10. CDR1 and CDR2 from the germline V gene are SNHLY and FYNNEI. CDR3 residues: CASIRLAGVIGNEQFF. The CDR3 nucleotides read TGTGCCAGCATAAGACTAGCGGGAGTGATTGGCAATGAGCAGTTCTTC.

This chain connects TRBV18 to TRBJ2-7; the match to TRBD2 covers 12 bases. The germline CDR1 and CDR2 sequences are KGHSH and LQKENI. Unmatched junction bases numbered 6, after V lost 1 base and J lost 2 bases. The CDR3 totals 17 residues. The CDR3 protein is CASSPQRTSGIPYEQYF. The CDR3 DNA reads TGTGCCAGCTCACCACAGCGGACTAGCGGGATTCCCTACGAGCAGTACTTC.

V usage is TRBV6-4 and J usage is TRBJ2-1; the match to TRBD2 covers 9 bases. The CDR3 has 15 residues. CDR1 is MRHNA, CDR2 SNTAGT, per germline. With 6 bases clipped from V and 1 base from J, the junction kept 4 bases outside the gene matches. CDR3 sequence: CASRVSGSSYNEQFF. The CDR3 nucleotides read TGTGCCAGCAGAGTTAGCGGGAGTTCCTACAATGAGCAGTTCTTC.